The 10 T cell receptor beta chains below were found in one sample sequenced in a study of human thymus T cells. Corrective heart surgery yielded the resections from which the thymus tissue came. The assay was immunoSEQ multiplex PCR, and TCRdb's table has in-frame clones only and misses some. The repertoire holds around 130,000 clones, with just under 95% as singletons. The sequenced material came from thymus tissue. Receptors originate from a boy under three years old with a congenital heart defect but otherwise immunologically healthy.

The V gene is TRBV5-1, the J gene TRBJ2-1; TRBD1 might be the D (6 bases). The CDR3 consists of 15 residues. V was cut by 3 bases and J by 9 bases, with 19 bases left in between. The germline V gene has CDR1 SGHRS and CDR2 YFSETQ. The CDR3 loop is CASSYTGTSDGEQFF. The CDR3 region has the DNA TGCGCCAGCAGCTACACCGGGACATCCGACGGTGAGCAGTTCTTC.

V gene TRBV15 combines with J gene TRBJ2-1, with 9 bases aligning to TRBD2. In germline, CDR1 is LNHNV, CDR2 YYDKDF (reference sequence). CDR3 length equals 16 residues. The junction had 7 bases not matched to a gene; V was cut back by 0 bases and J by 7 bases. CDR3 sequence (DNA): TGTGCCACCAGCAGAGATAAAGCGGGGGGAGGTAATGAGCAGTTCTTC. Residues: CATSRDKAGGGNEQFF.

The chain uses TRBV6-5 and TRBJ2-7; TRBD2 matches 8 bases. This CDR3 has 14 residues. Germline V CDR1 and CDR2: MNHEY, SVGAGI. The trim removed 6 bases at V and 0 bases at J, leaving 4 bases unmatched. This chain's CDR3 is CASRLAGPSYEQYF. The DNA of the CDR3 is TGTGCCAGCAGGTTAGCGGGGCCCTCCTACGAGCAGTACTTC.

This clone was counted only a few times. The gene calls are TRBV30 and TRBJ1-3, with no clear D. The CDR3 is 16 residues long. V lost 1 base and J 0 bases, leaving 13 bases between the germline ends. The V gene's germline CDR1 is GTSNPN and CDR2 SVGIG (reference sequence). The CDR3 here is CAWSATGRSSGNTIYF. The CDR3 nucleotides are TGTGCCTGGAGTGCAACCGGACGGAGCTCTGGAAACACCATATATTTT.

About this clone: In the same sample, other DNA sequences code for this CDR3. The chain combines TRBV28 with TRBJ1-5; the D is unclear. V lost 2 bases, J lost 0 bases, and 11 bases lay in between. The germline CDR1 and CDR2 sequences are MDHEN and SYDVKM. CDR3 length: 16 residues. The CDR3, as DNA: TGTGCCAGCAGTTTAGGTGGGCGGTATAGCAATCAGCCCCAGCATTTT. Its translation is CASSLGGRYSNQPQHF.

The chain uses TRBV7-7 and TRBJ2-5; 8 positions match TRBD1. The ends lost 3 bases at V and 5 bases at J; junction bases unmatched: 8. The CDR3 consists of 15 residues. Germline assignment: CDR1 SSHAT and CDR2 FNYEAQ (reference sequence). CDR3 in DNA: TGTGCCAGCAGCTTGATTCCAGGGGGCCGGGAGACCCAGTACTTC. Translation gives CASSLIPGGRETQYF.

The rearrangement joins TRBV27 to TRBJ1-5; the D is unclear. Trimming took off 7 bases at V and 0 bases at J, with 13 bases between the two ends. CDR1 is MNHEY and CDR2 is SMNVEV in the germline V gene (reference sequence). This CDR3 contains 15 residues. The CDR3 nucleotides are TGTGCCAGCACCCCAGATTCTTATAGCAATCAGCCCCAGCATTTT. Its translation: CASTPDSYSNQPQHF.

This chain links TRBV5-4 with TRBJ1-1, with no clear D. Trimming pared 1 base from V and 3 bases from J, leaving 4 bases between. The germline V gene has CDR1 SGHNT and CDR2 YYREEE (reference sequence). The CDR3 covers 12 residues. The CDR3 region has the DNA TGTGCCAGCAGCTTGAATTACACTGAAGCTTTCTTT. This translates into CASSLNYTEAFF.

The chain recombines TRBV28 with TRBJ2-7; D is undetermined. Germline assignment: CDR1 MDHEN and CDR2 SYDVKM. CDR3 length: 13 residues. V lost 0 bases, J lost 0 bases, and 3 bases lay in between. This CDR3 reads CASSLWPSYEQYF. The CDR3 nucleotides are TGTGCCAGCAGTTTATGGCCCTCCTACGAGCAGTACTTC.

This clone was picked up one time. The CDR3 region is CAWSVEWAGGKGEQFF. CDR3 sequence (DNA): TGTGCCTGGAGTGTTGAGTGGGCAGGGGGCAAGGGTGAGCAGTTCTTC. This chain links TRBV30 with TRBJ2-1; 8 positions agree with TRBD1. CDR1 is GTSNPN, CDR2 SVGIG, per germline (reference sequence). V was pared by 0 bases and J by 9 bases, with 13 bases of the junction left unmatched. CDR3 length: 16 amino acids.